The 8 T cell receptor beta chains below were found in one sample sequenced in a study of OX40 agonist ivuxolimab in advanced cancers. The library was generated by the immunoSEQ multiplex PCR assay. TCRdb retrieved this table from immuneACCESS and kept in-frame rearrangements only. Not all clones are present; in checked studies, unresolved V genes account for under half, and no reason is known for the remainder. The sample data list 90,000 to 100,000 clones, and 75% to 90% of these were observed just once. The ten biggest clones cover 0.75% to 0.95% of the sample. This sample comprised CD4+ or CD8+ T cells sorted from blood, obtained in a trial of the OX40 agonist ivuxolimab. The receptor source for this set is an adult with an advanced solid tumor such as melanoma, head and neck, liver or kidney cancer.

This chain uses TRBV9 with TRBJ1-1, with 7 bases fitting TRBD1. Germline V gene data show CDR1 as SGDLS and CDR2 as YYNGEE. Germline trimming cut 3 bases from V and 1 base from J; bases unmatched to any gene: 6. The CDR3 covers 15 residues. The CDR3 bases are TGTGCCAGCAGCGCCGGGGGACAGAGGAACACTGAAGCTTTCTTT. This gives the protein CASSAGGQRNTEAFF.

This sequence joins TRBV7-9 and TRBJ2-3, with D possibly matching TRBD2 (6 bases). Germline lookup yields CDR1 SEHNR and CDR2 FQNEAQ (reference sequence). V lost 3 bases and J 1 base, leaving 8 bases between the germline ends. This CDR3 spans 14 amino acids. The CDR3 nucleotides are TGTGCCAGCAGCTTCACGGGGGGCACAGATACGCAGTATTTT. Residues: CASSFTGGTDTQYF.

The rearrangement uses TRBV5-1 and TRBJ1-4, with 9 bases identical to TRBD1. Germline lookup yields CDR1 SGHRS and CDR2 YFSETQ. The CDR3 contains 14 residues. V was clipped by 4 bases and J by 5 bases; unmatched bases: 3. CDR3 sequence: CASSQGQGNEKLFF. Written as DNA, the CDR3 is TGCGCCAGCAGCCAGGGACAGGGAAATGAAAAACTGTTTTTT.

The rearrangement links TRBV10-3 to TRBJ1-5, with D unclear. There are 15 residues in the CDR3. Per germline, CDR1 ENHRY and CDR2 SYGVKD. The V and J ends lost 2 bases and 4 bases respectively, with 12 bases between them. The DNA of the CDR3 is TGTGCCATCAGTGAGAATGGTGTACTTAATCAGCCCCAGCATTTT. As protein: CAISENGVLNQPQHF.

The chain employs TRBV30 and TRBJ1-1; D is unresolved. The germline V gene has CDR1 GTSNPN and CDR2 SVGIG (reference sequence). Trimming left V 5 bases short and J 9 bases short, with 19 bases between. The CDR3 extends over 13 amino acids. CDR3 in amino acids: CAWGGDQSYQAFF. DNA for the CDR3: TGTGCCTGGGGAGGTGATCAGTCTTATCAAGCTTTCTTT.

The chain combines TRBV2 with TRBJ2-5; 8 bases line up with TRBD2. The germline gives CDR1 SNHLY, CDR2 FYNNEI. The CDR3 sequence is 15 residues long. Trimming cost V 3 bases and J 5 bases; bases outside gene matches: 8. The DNA of the CDR3 is TGTGCCAGCAGTGATCACAGGACTAGCTGGGAGACCCAGTACTTC. Its translation is CASSDHRTSWETQYF.

This sequence joins TRBV6-1 and TRBJ2-1; 10 nucleotides align to TRBD2. Per the germline V gene, CDR1 is MNHNS and CDR2 is SASEGT. This CDR3 is built from 14 residues. The V gene end was trimmed by 5 bases and the J gene end by 9 bases; junction bases not matched to a gene: 7. CDR3 loop: CASSSGRANTEQFF. CDR3 nucleotides: TGTGCCAGCAGTAGCGGGAGGGCCAATACTGAGCAGTTCTTC.

The J gene is TRBJ1-5, the V gene TRBV4-3, with TRBD1 matching 7 bases. V lost 3 bases to trimming and J lost 1 base; unmatched junction nucleotides: 6. The germline V gene has CDR1 LGHNA and CDR2 YSLEER. This CDR3 region has 16 residues. CDR3 amino acids: CASSQDYRGSNQPQHF. The CDR3 coding sequence is TGCGCCAGCAGCCAGGATTACAGGGGAAGCAATCAGCCCCAGCATTTT.